This T cell receptor beta chain was sequenced for a study of OX40 agonist ivuxolimab in advanced cancers. At the level of the study: Allowance was made for prior anti-PD-1, anti-PD-L1 or anti-CTLA-4 therapy, and about 40% had some.

V lost 2 bases and J lost 1; bases outside the gene matches: 4. CDR1 and CDR2 from the germline V gene are SGHRS and YFSETQ. This CDR3 spans 15 amino acids. Sequencing was performed with immunoSEQ multiplex PCR; in TCRdb, only in-frame clones are kept and a portion is missing. The table shows tens of thousands of clones, with 84% occurring only once. This sequence originates from an adult with an advanced solid tumor such as melanoma, head and neck, liver or kidney cancer. The chain combines TRBV5-1 with TRBJ2-5; 8 bases are shared with TRBD1. The sequences come from CD4+ or CD8+ T cells sorted from blood, collected in a trial of the OX40 agonist ivuxolimab. This chain's CDR3 is CASSFDRGGQETQYF. The CDR3 DNA sequence: TGCGCCAGCAGCTTCGACAGGGGCGGCCAAGAGACCCAGTACTTC.